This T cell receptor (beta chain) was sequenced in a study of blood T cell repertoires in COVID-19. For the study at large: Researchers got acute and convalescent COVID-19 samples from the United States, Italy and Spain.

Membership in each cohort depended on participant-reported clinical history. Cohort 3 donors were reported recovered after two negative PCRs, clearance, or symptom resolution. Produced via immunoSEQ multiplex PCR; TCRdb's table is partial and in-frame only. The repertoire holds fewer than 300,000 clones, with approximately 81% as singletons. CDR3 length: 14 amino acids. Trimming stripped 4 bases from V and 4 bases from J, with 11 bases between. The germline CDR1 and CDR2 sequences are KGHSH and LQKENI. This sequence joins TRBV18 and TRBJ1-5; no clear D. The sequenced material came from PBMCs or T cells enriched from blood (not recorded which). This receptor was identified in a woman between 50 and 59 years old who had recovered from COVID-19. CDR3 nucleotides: TGTGCCAGCTCACGTGGGCTCGGAAATCAGCCCCAGCATTTT. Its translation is CASSRGLGNQPQHF. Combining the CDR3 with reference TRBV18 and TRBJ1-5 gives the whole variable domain NAGVMQNPRHLVRRRGQEARLRCSPMKGHSHVYWYRQLPEEGLKFMVYLQKENIIDESGMPKERFSAEFPKEGPSILRIQQVVRGDSAAYFCASSRGLGNQPQHFGDGTRLSIL.